This TCR beta chain was identified during a study of monozygotic twins with inflammatory bowel disease. Findings and limits, study-wide: Especially with disease activity, IBD patients shared fewer clonotypes with others than healthy twins did. For IBD, no single strong associated signal or clonotype was supported.

CDR1 is KGHDR, CDR2 SFDVKD, per germline. CDR3 size: 15 residues. The authors isolated total RNA from whole blood without sorting T cells. Comments on this clonotype: The antigen remains unidentified.

TCRdb reworked the 5' RACE reads into one entry per CDR3 protein, no DNA. The repertoire shows a few hundred thousand distinct CDR3 sequences; the top ten hold roughly 2.6%. The sample taken for sequencing was blood. The V and J genes are TRBV24-1 and TRBJ1-1; with no DNA, the TCRdb D assignment of TRBD1 cannot be verified. This receptor was taken from a human donor with ulcerative colitis or Crohn's disease, or a healthy co-twin of an affected twin (not recorded which). The CDR3 reads CATSDPGQPNTEAFF.